The entry below gives a single T cell receptor beta chain sequence along with its context. Its antigen remains unknown. This entry belongs to a study of T-cell reconstitution after alpha-beta-depleted transplantation in children. Overall study findings and caveats: High day-60 TCRbeta diversity in some patients came from surviving recipient T cells and thymic progenitors. After transplant, at about two months, alpha-beta T cells were reportedly derived from several hundred expanded graft clones. Once a year had passed after transplant, T-cell counts and diversity came mostly from newly produced T cells.

TCRbeta library construction was performed incorporating unique molecular identifiers. TCRdb fed the PCR reads into MiXCR, producing one record per CDR3 protein. The table records 530,000 or so distinct CDR3 sequences, 20% to 30% of them present only once. The CDR3 loop spans 15 amino acids. This chain uses TRBV21-1 with TRBJ1-5; whether TRBD1, the table's D call, matches the DNA was not checked. TRBV21-1 is labeled a pseudogene. Source: PBMCs, taken before TCRalphabeta/CD19-depleted stem cell transplant. The origin of this receptor is a boy less than two years old with Wiskott-Aldrich syndrome, due to receive a stem cell transplant. The CDR3 nucleotides read TGTGCCAGGAGCGGACAGGCAGTTAGCAATCAGCCCCAGCATTTT. Residues: CARSGQAVSNQPQHF.